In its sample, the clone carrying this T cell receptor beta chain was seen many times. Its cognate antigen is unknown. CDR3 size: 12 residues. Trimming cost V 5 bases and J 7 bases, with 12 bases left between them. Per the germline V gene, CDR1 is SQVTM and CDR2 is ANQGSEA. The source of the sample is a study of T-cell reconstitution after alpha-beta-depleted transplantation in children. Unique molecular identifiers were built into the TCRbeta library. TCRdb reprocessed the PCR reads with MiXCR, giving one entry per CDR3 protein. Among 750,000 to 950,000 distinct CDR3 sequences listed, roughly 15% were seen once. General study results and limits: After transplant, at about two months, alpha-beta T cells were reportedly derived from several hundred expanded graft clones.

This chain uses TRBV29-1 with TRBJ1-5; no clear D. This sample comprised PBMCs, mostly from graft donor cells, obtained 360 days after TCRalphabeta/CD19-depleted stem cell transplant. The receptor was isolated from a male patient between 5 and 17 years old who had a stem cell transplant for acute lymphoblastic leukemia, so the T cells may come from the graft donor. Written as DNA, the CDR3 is TGCAGCGTTCGAGAGGGATCCCAGCCCCAGCATTTT. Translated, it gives CSVREGSQPQHF.